The T cell receptor beta chain described here comes from a study of T-cell memory formation after mild COVID-19. Study details: TCR clusters were mostly donor specific. The study's findings and limits: Day 37-peaking second-wave clones had unconfirmed SARS-CoV-2 specificity. The study found contracting CD4+ clones mainly in CM and EM and contracting CD8+ clones in EMRA. Day 15 to 85 contracting clones showed balanced CD4/CD8; day 15 to 37 expanders favored CD4+.

The CDR3 has 12 residues. Per germline, CDR1 SEHNR and CDR2 FQNEAQ (reference sequence). Unmatched junction bases numbered 2, after V lost 4 bases and J lost 6 bases. Points on this clonotype: Its antigen is unidentified.

TCRdb used MiXCR to reprocess the 5' RACE reads, holding one entry per CDR3 protein. The table has 470,000 or so distinct CDR3 sequences, 18% seen once. This clonotype was sampled from an adult woman who had mild COVID-19 (a few samples of this study predate the infection). Cell type and time point are not known. Sequenced material: PBMCs or a T cell subset sorted from them (not recorded which). The V and J genes are TRBV7-9 and TRBJ1-2; 7 bases agree with TRBD1. The CDR3 loop is CASSSQGNGYTF. The CDR3 DNA follows: TGTGCCAGCAGCTCACAGGGGAATGGCTACACCTTC.